These 16 T cell receptor beta chains originate from one sample sequenced in a study of vaccination and CD4 T cells after COVID-19. These TCRs' antigens remain unknown. The Oncomine TCR Beta short-read assay was applied to DNA of cultured CD4+ T cells. MiXCR, applied by TCRdb to the PCR reads, yields one record per CDR3 protein. Here the sample spans tens of thousands of distinct CDR3 sequences, approximately 32% being singletons. As to time point: late sampling 161 to 241 days after vaccination in a few convalescent patients. Treatment noted: roughly 11-day PBMC culture with coronavirus spike peptide pools or control peptides (ViraFEST assay). The sample here was CD4+ T cells from blood, cultured in vitro, taken about 7 months after SARS-CoV-2 vaccination. The receptors were sampled from a human donor who had recovered from COVID-19.

The rearrangement uses TRBV20-1 and TRBJ2-3, with TRBD2 identical over 8 bases. The germline V gene has CDR1 DFQATT and CDR2 SNEGSKA (reference sequence). The V and J ends lost 3 bases and 3 bases, in that order; junction bases with no gene match: 8. This CDR3 has 15 amino acids. CDR3: CSASEAGAGTDTQYF. CDR3 DNA: TGCAGTGCTAGTGAAGCGGGGGCGGGAACAGATACGCAGTATTTT.

This clonotype has only a few counts. The J gene is TRBJ2-3, the V gene TRBV7-9; TRBD1 is a possible D gene (5 bases). The CDR3 covers 15 residues. V was pared by 5 bases and J by 6 bases, with 18 bases between. Germline CDR1 is SEHNR and CDR2 is FQNEAQ (reference sequence). The CDR3: CASSRGSLHIDTQYF. CDR3 nucleotides: TGTGCCAGCAGCAGGGGATCTCTACACATCGATACGCAGTATTTT.

The rearrangement uses TRBV20-1 and TRBJ1-3; possibly TRBD1 for D (6 bases). The germline V gene has CDR1 DFQATT and CDR2 SNEGSKA (reference sequence). The V and J ends lost 4 bases and 0 bases respectively, with 16 bases between them. CDR3 length: 16 amino acids. This CDR3 reads CSATQQGTLSGNTIYF. The CDR3 DNA reads TGCAGTGCTACCCAACAGGGAACTCTCTCTGGAAACACCATATATTTT.

The J gene is TRBJ1-5, the V gene TRBV14, with 7 positions matching TRBD1. Germline assignment: CDR1 SGHDN and CDR2 FVKESK. The CDR3 loop spans 21 amino acids. V lost 1 base to trimming and J lost 3 bases; unmatched junction nucleotides: 21. The CDR3 reads CASSQVVRAVSPQGVNQPQHF. CDR3 bases: TGTGCCAGCAGCCAAGTGGTTAGGGCAGTATCACCTCAGGGGGTCAATCAGCCCCAGCATTTT. The full variable domain, its missing parts supplied by reference TRBV14 and TRBJ1-5, is EAGVTQFPSHSVIEKGQTVTLRCDPISGHDNLYWYRRVMGKEIKFLLHFVKESKQDESGMPNNRFLAERTGGTYSTLKVQPAELEDSGVYFCASSQVVRAVSPQGVNQPQHFGDGTRLSIL.

The table lists this clonotype with a few counts. The chain has TRBV24-1 and TRBJ2-7; D remains unclear. The germline V gene has CDR1 KGHDR and CDR2 SFDVKD. The CDR3 extends over 16 amino acids. V lost 2 bases and J lost 1, with 14 bases in between. In DNA form, the CDR3 reads TGTGCCACCAGTGATTCTGAGGTAACGGCTTCCTACGAGCAGTACTTC. This codes for CATSDSEVTASYEQYF.

The chain links TRBV10-3 to TRBJ1-6; D gene unclear. V was cut by 6 bases and J by 5 bases, with 11 bases left in between. The CDR3 is made up of 14 amino acids. Germline V CDR1 and CDR2: ENHRY, SYGVKD. In DNA form, the CDR3 reads TGTGCCATCAGAGGAGCCGACGATAATTCACCCCTCCACTTT. Its translation is CAIRGADDNSPLHF.

The chain joins TRBV11-1 to TRBJ2-5; 7 bases agree with TRBD2. V shed 1 base and J 11 bases; nucleotides not matched to a gene: 13. This CDR3 spans 15 amino acids. Germline CDR1 SGHAT, CDR2 FQDESV (reference sequence). The CDR3 nucleotides are TGTGCCAGCAGCTTAGATGCTAGCGGCGTTTGGGAGCAGTACTTC. It yields the protein CASSLDASGVWEQYF.

The V call is TRBV20-1, the J call TRBJ2-7, with D maybe TRBD2 (7 bases). V was trimmed by 6 bases and J by 6 bases, leaving 12 bases between them. The germline V gene has CDR1 DFQATT and CDR2 SNEGSKA (reference sequence). This CDR3 has 11 amino acids. CDR3 coding DNA: TGCAGTGCATATGGGGGGGCCGAGCAGTACTTC. It yields the protein CSAYGGAEQYF.

This clonotype was counted only a few times. V is TRBV7-9 and J is TRBJ1-1; 10 bases align to TRBD1. CDR3 length: 17 residues. V shed 0 bases and J 0 bases; nucleotides not matched to a gene: 4. Looked up from germline, CDR1 is SEHNR and CDR2 is FQNEAQ (reference sequence). The DNA for the CDR3 is TGTGCCAGCAGCTTAGCGTATGGACAGGGGGTGAACACTGAAGCTTTCTTT. This gives the protein CASSLAYGQGVNTEAFF.

This clonotype showed up just a few times. This rearrangement joins TRBV11-3 to TRBJ2-3, with TRBD2 identical over 10 bases. CDR1 is SGHNT and CDR2 is YENEEA in the germline V gene. This CDR3 has 17 residues. The junction had 11 bases not matched to a gene; V was cut back by 5 bases and J by 3 bases. The CDR3 DNA sequence: TGTGCCAGCAGCCCAACTCTAGCGGGAGAAGTTACAGATACGCAGTATTTT. It encodes CASSPTLAGEVTDTQYF.

This clonotype was detected a few times. J is TRBJ2-4 and V is TRBV7-9; the D gene is possibly TRBD2 (5 bases). This CDR3 has 16 residues. V was pared by 0 bases and J by 9 bases, with 18 bases between. Per the germline V gene, CDR1 is SEHNR and CDR2 is FQNEAQ (reference sequence). The CDR3, as DNA: TGTGCCAGCAGCTTAGCGCAGATGGGAGACGTTGGCATTCAGTACTTC. The encoded protein is CASSLAQMGDVGIQYF.

The gene calls are TRBV20-1 and TRBJ1-1; unclear D gene. Germline V lookup: CDR1 DFQATT, CDR2 SNEGSKA (reference sequence). CDR3 length equals 13 residues. The germline V and J ends were trimmed by 2 bases and 0 bases, with 7 bases remaining between them. As DNA, the CDR3 is TGCAGTGCTAGAAGCCTACTGAACACTGAAGCTTTCTTT. Protein sequence: CSARSLLNTEAFF.

V gene TRBV2 combines with J gene TRBJ1-5; D uncertain. V was shortened by 4 bases and J by 0 bases, with 4 bases between the two germline ends. The CDR3 consists of 13 residues. Germline CDR1 and CDR2: SNHLY and FYNNEI. CDR3: CASSADSNQPQHF. The CDR3 bases are TGTGCCAGCAGTGCAGATAGCAATCAGCCCCAGCATTTT.

The genes are TRBV7-9 and TRBJ1-2; 7 nucleotides line up with TRBD1. The V segment lost 3 bases and the J segment 3 bases; nucleotides outside the gene matches: 7. Germline V gene data show CDR1 as SEHNR and CDR2 as FQNEAQ (reference sequence). The CDR3 is 15 amino acids. The CDR3 DNA is TGTGCCAGCAGCTTGGAGATGACAGGGTACTATGGCTACACCTTC. This gives the protein CASSLEMTGYYGYTF.

This sequence joins TRBV4-3 and TRBJ2-7; 9 bases are shared with TRBD2. Germline V gene sequence: CDR1 LGHNA, CDR2 YSLEER. This CDR3 region has 16 residues. The V and J ends lost 1 base and 3 bases, in that order; junction bases with no gene match: 7. Written as DNA, the CDR3 is TGCGCCAGCAGCCAAGCATCTAGCGGGGAAGGCTACGAGCAGTACTTC. It is translated as CASSQASSGEGYEQYF.

This clonotype was detected only a few times. This chain links TRBV6-1 with TRBJ2-7; D is possibly TRBD2 (5 bases). The CDR3 sequence is 14 residues long. Trimming pared 6 bases from V and 2 bases from J, leaving 14 bases between. The germline gives CDR1 MNHNS, CDR2 SASEGT. CDR3 amino acids: CASRRSGVPYEQYF. The CDR3 DNA is TGTGCCAGCAGGCGCTCCGGGGTCCCCTACGAGCAGTACTTC.